These T cell receptor beta chains were read from a single sample in a study of regulatory T cells in long-lasting Graves disease. TCRdb reprocessed the multiplex PCR reads via MiXCR and lists one record per CDR3 protein. The table shows some 450,000 distinct CDR3 sequences, with around 22% occurring only once. The material sequenced was peripheral blood mononuclear cells (PBMCs), taken when the disease was refractory, from a patient treated with antithyroid drugs. The receptor source for this set is a female donor with Graves disease. Each CDR3 is given with its conserved first and last residue. The D gene is left open where the match is weak.

>TRBV15|TRBJ2-3|NA
CATSRDPAATDTQYF
>TRBV2|TRBJ1-5|NA
CASSELGALPWGSRDNQPQHF
>TRBV27|TRBJ1-6|NA
CASSPPRAFSPLHF
>TRBV10-3|TRBJ2-5|TRBD2
CAISESTSGKETQYF
>TRBV3-1|TRBJ1-3|TRBD1
CASSQQDRLSGNTIYF
>TRBV7-2|TRBJ2-7|NA
CASSLADREYEQYF
>TRBV6-1|TRBJ1-1|NA
CASRSPGVSTEAFF
>TRBV27|TRBJ2-5|NA
CASSSTRGPETQYF
>TRBV30|TRBJ2-5|TRBD2
CAWSALAGLQETQYF
>TRBV30|TRBJ1-2|NA
CAWSVGIPPYGYTF
>TRBV7-2|TRBJ1-5|NA
CASSLVQGSGQPQHF
>TRBV20-1|TRBJ2-7|TRBD1
CSADGQGDEQYF
>TRBV11-2|TRBJ1-1|NA
CASSLEFTEAFF
>TRBV30|TRBJ1-1|NA
CAWSVFMNTEAFF
>TRBV15|TRBJ1-1|NA
CATSRDPDRTEAFF
>TRBV27|TRBJ2-5|NA
CASSPQDGETQYF
>TRBV2|TRBJ1-2|NA
CASSEEKNYGYTF
>TRBV28|TRBJ2-3|TRBD2
CASSPSGSTDTQYF
>TRBV2|TRBJ2-7|NA
CASSEGVEQYF